A single sample is the source of the 14 T cell receptor beta chains below, sequenced in a study of CD8 T cells in ankylosing spondylitis. From the 5' RACE reads, TCRdb called clonotypes with MiXCR, one entry per CDR3 protein. In the table there are 300,000 to 400,000 distinct CDR3 sequences, 11% of which are singletons. The source material was blood, either unsorted or a sorted T cell fraction (not recorded which). These receptor sequences come from a female donor with ankylosing spondylitis or in good health (not recorded which).

The rearrangement uses TRBV7-2 and TRBJ2-7; 11 bases line up with TRBD2. CDR1 and CDR2 from the germline V gene are SGHTA and FQGNSA. After removal of 5 bases from V and 2 bases from J, the junction contained 11 bases not matched to a gene. CDR3 length: 17 residues. The CDR3 sequence: CASSPKGGGLAAYEQYF. The DNA of the CDR3 is TGTGCCAGCAGCCCAAAAGGGGGGGGACTAGCGGCCTACGAGCAGTACTTC.

This clonotype was seen only a few times. This sequence joins TRBV15 and TRBJ2-7; D could derive from TRBD1 or TRBD2 (5 bases each). The CDR3 length is 15 residues. V gave up 1 base and J gave up 2 bases, with 12 bases separating them. Germline values: CDR1 LNHNV, CDR2 YYDKDF (reference sequence). Written as DNA, the CDR3 is TGTGCCACCAGCAGAGTATGGGGGAGTACCTACGAGCAGTACTTC. This encodes CATSRVWGSTYEQYF.

In DNA, the CDR3 is TGCGCCAGCAGTAACTACTTAGAGACCCAGTACTTC. Its protein is CASSNYLETQYF. The rearrangement links TRBV10-2 to TRBJ2-5; the D is unclear. Germline-derived CDR1 and CDR2 are WSHSY and SAAADI. Trimming cost V 5 bases and J 4 bases, with 8 bases left between them. The CDR3 contains 12 residues.

This clonotype has at least ten counts. J is TRBJ1-1 and V is TRBV20-1; 9 bases line up with TRBD1. The CDR3 consists of 14 residues. The germline V gene has CDR1 DFQATT and CDR2 SNEGSKA (reference sequence). With V trimmed by 1 base and J by 4 bases, 4 bases remained unmatched. The CDR3 is CSARGGTGFTEAFF. The DNA of the CDR3 is TGCAGTGCTAGAGGTGGGACAGGGTTCACTGAAGCTTTCTTT.

The chain has TRBV12-3 or TRBV12-4 and TRBJ2-7; 7 bases fit TRBD1. The CDR3 totals 13 residues. J was trimmed by 3 bases and V by 6 bases; bases with no gene match: 5. Written as DNA, the CDR3 is TGTGCCAGCAGCGACAGGGTAGGCTACGAGCAGTACTTC. Translating it yields CASSDRVGYEQYF.

This clonotype was seen more than once but under ten times. V and J are TRBV5-8 and TRBJ2-1, with D hard to call. Trimming took off 2 bases at V and 14 bases at J, with 5 bases between the two ends. The germline CDR1 and CDR2 sequences are SGHTS and YDEGEE. The CDR3 totals 9 residues. The CDR3 region is CASSFRKFF. The CDR3, as DNA: TGTGCCAGCAGCTTTAGAAAGTTCTTC.

In its sample, this clonotype was seen many times. The chain joins TRBV7-2 to TRBJ2-5; unclear D gene. The CDR3 length is 14 residues. The V gene's germline CDR1 is SGHTA and CDR2 FQGNSA. V dropped 1 base and J dropped 1 base, with 7 bases sitting between them. The CDR3: CASSLEAVQETQYF. The CDR3 nucleotides read TGTGCCAGCAGCTTAGAGGCGGTCCAAGAGACCCAGTACTTC.

This sequence joins TRBV19 and TRBJ2-7, with 14 bases matching TRBD2. The CDR3 runs to 14 residues. CDR1 LNHDA and CDR2 SQIVND come from the germline V gene (reference sequence). The ends lost 10 bases at V and 7 bases at J; junction bases unmatched: 9. CDR3 residues: CATTGLAGVGEQYF. DNA for the CDR3: TGTGCCACGACGGGACTAGCGGGAGTAGGAGAGCAGTACTTC. The full variable domain, in which reference TRBV19 and TRBJ2-7 provide the parts outside the CDR3, is DGGITQSPKYLFRKEGQNVTLSCEQNLNHDAMYWYRQDPGQGLRLIYYSQIVNDFQKGDIAEGYSVSREKKESFPLTVTSAQKNPTAFYLCATTGLAGVGEQYFGPGTRLTVT.

In its sample, this clonotype was seen many times. The chain employs TRBV12-3 or TRBV12-4 and TRBJ1-2; the match to TRBD1 covers 9 bases. This CDR3 spans 15 amino acids. Trimming removed 6 bases from V and 4 bases from J; junction bases left unmatched: 9. The CDR3 coding sequence is TGTGCCAGCAGGAAACAGGGGGCGCCGAGCTATGGCTACACCTTC. It is translated as CASRKQGAPSYGYTF.

This clonotype was detected ten times or more. The chain employs TRBV5-1 and TRBJ2-2, with TRBD1 identical over 7 bases. The CDR3 has 15 residues. V gave up 2 bases and J gave up 4 bases; unmatched junction bases: 5. Germline loops: CDR1 SGHRS, CDR2 YFSETQ. CDR3 sequence reads: CASSLPGQSTGELFF. Here the CDR3 DNA reads TGCGCCAGCAGCTTACCGGGACAGAGCACCGGGGAGCTGTTTTTT.

The table lists this clonotype with many counts. The chain recombines TRBV7-2 with TRBJ2-1; 7 bases are shared with TRBD2. V gave up 5 bases and J gave up 2 bases; unmatched junction bases: 6. This CDR3 comprises 15 residues. Germline loops: CDR1 SGHTA, CDR2 FQGNSA. The CDR3 region is CASSKTSPAYNEQFF. The CDR3 region has the DNA TGTGCCAGCAGCAAGACTAGCCCCGCCTACAATGAGCAGTTCTTC.

The sample holds many counts of this clonotype. The chain has TRBV5-1 and TRBJ2-5; 8 bases match TRBD2. The CDR3 extends over 13 amino acids. Germline CDR1 is SGHRS and CDR2 is YFSETQ. J was trimmed by 4 bases and V by 4 bases; bases with no gene match: 3. The DNA for the CDR3 is TGCGCCAGCAGCACCGGGACTAGAGAGACCCAGTACTTC. Residues: CASSTGTRETQYF.

At least ten counts were recorded for this clonotype. This sequence joins TRBV20-1 and TRBJ2-7; D is perhaps TRBD1 (5 bases). Trimming took 1 base from V and 6 from J, leaving 16 bases between them. CDR3 length equals 14 residues. Germline V gene sequence: CDR1 DFQATT, CDR2 SNEGSKA (reference sequence). The CDR3 region has the DNA TGCAGTGCTAGAGTTGGCAGGGATTACGTCGAGCAGTACTTC. Protein sequence: CSARVGRDYVEQYF.

This clonotype was seen repeatedly, ten times or more. The chain carries TRBV15 and TRBJ2-2, with 7 positions matching TRBD2. The germline CDR1 and CDR2 sequences are LNHNV and YYDKDF (reference sequence). The CDR3 covers 15 residues. V was clipped by 4 bases and J by 1 base; unmatched bases: 3. CDR3 sequence: CATSNKRENTGELFF. CDR3 nucleotides: TGTGCCACCAGCAATAAGCGGGAGAACACCGGGGAGCTGTTTTTT.